This T cell receptor beta chain came from a study of cytomegalovirus exposure and HLA in healthy donors. Study observations and caveats: Reported findings show TCR beta sequences accurately forecast HLA-A and HLA-B alleles in most subjects. Many donors carried some public TCRs, although rarity characterized most TCR sequences.

Regarding this clone: What it binds is unknown.

The germline CDR1 and CDR2 sequences are WNHNN and SYGVQD (reference sequence). V trimming: 7 bases; J trimming: 4 bases; junction bases outside the gene matches: 10. This CDR3 contains 15 residues. The primer mix had 60 Vbeta and 13 Jbeta primers. The assay was immunoSEQ multiplex PCR, and TCRdb's table has in-frame clones only and misses some. Of some 120,000 clones detected, 74% appear once; the ten largest clones hold around 2%. The specimen was PBMCs. This TCR was sampled from a human donor in good health. The V gene is TRBV10-1, the J gene TRBJ2-7; 10 nucleotides align to TRBD1. CDR3 amino acids: CASTGQGRGRYEQYF. The CDR3, as DNA: TGCGCCAGCACGGGACAGGGGCGGGGGAGATACGAGCAGTACTTC.